The present T cell receptor beta chain was sequenced within a study of T cells in Graves' hyperthyroidism and ophthalmopathy. Study details: Pretreatment peripheral blood was obtained at initial diagnosis.

This CDR3 region has 16 residues. Germline values: CDR1 MNHNS, CDR2 SASEGT. A remark on this clonotype: Antigen unknown. The junction does not match germline at one end; this may be a read error.

TCR beta CDR3 regions were amplified from RNA. Using the HTBI primer set, a first-round RT-PCR was run on the TCR CDR3. One entry per CDR3 protein results from TCRdb running MiXCR on the multiplex PCR reads. The sample lists nearly 250,000 distinct CDR3 sequences, approximately 25% occurring once. General study findings and limits: The model foresaw ophthalmopathy a median about 6.5 months prior to onset.

This sequence originates from a woman aged 40-49 years with Graves' ophthalmopathy. V gene TRBV6-1 combines with J gene TRBJ2-2; 9 bases align to TRBD1. Sequences were obtained from blood. CDR3 DNA: TGTGCCAGCAGCGCCCGAGGACAGGGGTTCACCAGGGAGCTGTTTTTT. It codes for CASSARGQGFTRELFF.